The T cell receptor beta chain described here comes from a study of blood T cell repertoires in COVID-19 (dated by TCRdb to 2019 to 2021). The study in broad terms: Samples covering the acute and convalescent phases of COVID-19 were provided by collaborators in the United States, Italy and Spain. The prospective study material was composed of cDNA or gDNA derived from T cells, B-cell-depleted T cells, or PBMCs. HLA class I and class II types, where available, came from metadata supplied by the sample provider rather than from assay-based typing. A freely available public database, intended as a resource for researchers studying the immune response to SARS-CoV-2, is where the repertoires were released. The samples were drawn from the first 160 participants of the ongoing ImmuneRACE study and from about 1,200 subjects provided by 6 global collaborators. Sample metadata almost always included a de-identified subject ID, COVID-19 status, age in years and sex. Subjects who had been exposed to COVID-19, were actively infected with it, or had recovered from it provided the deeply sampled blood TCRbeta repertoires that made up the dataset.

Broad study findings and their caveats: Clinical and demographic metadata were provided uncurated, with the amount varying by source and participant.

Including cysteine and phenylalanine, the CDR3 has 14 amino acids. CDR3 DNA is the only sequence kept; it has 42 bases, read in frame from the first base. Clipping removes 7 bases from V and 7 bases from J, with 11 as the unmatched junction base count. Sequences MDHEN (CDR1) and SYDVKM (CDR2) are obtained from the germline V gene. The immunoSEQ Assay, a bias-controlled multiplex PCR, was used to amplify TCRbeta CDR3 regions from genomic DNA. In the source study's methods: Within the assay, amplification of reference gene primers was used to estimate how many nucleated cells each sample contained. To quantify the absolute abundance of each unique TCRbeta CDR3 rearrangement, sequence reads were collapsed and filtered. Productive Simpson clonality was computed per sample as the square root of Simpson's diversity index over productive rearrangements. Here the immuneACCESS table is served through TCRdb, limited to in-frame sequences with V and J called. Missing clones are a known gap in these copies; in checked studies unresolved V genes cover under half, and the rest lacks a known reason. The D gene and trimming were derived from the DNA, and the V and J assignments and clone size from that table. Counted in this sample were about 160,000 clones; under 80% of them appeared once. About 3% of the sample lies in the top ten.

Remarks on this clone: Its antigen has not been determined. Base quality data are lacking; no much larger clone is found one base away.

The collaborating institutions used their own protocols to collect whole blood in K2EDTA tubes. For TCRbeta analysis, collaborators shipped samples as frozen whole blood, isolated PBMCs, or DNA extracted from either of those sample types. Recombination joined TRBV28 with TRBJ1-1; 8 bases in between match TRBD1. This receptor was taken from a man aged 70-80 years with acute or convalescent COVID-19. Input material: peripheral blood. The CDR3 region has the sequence CASTSSDREDEAFF. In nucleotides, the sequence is TGTGCCAGCACCTCATCGGACAGGGAGGATGAAGCTTTCTTT.